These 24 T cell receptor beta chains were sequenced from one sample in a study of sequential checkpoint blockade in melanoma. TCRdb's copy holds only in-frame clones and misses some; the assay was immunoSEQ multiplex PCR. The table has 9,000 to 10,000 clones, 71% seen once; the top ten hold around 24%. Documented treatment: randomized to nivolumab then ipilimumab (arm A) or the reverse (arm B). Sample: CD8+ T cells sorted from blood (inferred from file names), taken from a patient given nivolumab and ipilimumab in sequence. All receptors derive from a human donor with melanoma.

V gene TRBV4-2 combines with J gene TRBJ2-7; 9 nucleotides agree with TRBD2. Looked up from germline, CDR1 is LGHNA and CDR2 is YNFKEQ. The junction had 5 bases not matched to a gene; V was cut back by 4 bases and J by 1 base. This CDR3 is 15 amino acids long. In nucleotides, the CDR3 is TGTGCCAGCAGCCTCTATAGCGGGAGTTCCTACGAGCAGTACTTC. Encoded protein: CASSLYSGSSYEQYF.

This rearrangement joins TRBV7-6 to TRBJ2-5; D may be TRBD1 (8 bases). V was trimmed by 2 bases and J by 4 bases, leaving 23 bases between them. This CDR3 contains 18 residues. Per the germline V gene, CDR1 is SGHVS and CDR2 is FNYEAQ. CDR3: CASSLSAFSGGGRETQYF. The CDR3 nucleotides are TGTGCCAGCAGCTTATCCGCCTTTTCAGGGGGCGGGAGAGAGACCCAGTACTTC.

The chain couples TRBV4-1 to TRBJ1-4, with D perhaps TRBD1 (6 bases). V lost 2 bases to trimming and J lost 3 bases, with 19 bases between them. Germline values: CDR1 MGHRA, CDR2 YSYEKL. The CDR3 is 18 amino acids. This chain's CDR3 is CASSQWDTAMGPNEKLFF. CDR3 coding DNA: TGCGCCAGCAGCCAATGGGACACCGCCATGGGGCCTAATGAAAAACTGTTTTTT.

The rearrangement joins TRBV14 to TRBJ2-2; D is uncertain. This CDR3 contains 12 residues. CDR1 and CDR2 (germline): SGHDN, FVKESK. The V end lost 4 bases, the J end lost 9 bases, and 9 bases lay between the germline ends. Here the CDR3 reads CASSPNGRELFF. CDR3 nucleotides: TGTGCCAGCAGCCCAAATGGGCGGGAGCTGTTTTTT.

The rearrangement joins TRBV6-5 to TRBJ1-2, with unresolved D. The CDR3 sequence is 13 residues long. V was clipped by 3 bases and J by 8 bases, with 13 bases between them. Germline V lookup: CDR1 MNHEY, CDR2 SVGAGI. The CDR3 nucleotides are TGTGCCAGCAGTTATAAGGCCTCGGGAGGCTACACCTTC. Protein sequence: CASSYKASGGYTF.

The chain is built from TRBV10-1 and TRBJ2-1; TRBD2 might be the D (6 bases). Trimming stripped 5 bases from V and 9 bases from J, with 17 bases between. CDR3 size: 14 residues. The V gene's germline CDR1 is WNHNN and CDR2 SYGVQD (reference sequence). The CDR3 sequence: CASSPTTRGGEQFF. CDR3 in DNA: TGCGCCAGCAGTCCCACGACAAGGGGAGGTGAGCAGTTCTTC.

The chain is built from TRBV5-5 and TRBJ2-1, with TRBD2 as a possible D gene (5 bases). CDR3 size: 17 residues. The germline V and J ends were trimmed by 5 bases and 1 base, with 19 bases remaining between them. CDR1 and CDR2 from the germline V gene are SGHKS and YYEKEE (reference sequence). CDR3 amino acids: CASRVGGLGGSYNEQFF. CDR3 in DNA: TGTGCCAGCAGAGTTGGCGGGTTAGGTGGTTCCTACAATGAGCAGTTCTTC.

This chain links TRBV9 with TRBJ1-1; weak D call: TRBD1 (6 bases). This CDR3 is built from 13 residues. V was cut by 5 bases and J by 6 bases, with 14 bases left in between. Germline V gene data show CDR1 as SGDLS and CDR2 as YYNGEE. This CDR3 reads CASSGGRGAEAFF. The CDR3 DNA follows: TGTGCCAGCAGTGGGGGCCGGGGGGCTGAAGCTTTCTTT.

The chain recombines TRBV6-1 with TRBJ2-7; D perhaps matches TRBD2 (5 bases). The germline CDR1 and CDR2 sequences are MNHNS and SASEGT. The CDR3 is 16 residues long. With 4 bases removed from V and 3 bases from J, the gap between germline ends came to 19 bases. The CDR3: CASSGVERVNLYEQYF. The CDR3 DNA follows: TGTGCCAGCAGTGGAGTCGAGAGGGTAAACCTCTACGAGCAGTACTTC.

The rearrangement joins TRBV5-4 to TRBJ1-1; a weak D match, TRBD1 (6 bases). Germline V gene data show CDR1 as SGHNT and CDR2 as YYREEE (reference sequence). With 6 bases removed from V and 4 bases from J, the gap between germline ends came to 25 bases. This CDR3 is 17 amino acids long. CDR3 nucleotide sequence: TGTGCCAGCACCGACGGGGGGTGGGACACCGGGGGCACTGAAGCTTTCTTT. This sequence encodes CASTDGGWDTGGTEAFF.

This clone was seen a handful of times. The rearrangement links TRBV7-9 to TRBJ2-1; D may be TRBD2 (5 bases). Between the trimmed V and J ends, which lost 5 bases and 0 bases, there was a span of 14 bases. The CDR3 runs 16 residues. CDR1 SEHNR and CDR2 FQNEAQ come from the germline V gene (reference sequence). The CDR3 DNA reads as TGTGCCAGCAGCCAAGATTCGGGGAGCTCCTACAATGAGCAGTTCTTC. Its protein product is CASSQDSGSSYNEQFF.

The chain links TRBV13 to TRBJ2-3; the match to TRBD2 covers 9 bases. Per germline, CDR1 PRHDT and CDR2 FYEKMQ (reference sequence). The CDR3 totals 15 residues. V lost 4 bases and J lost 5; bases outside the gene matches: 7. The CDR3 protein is CASSSRSGGLDTQYF. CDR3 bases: TGTGCCAGCAGCTCCCGTAGCGGGGGATTAGATACGCAGTATTTT.

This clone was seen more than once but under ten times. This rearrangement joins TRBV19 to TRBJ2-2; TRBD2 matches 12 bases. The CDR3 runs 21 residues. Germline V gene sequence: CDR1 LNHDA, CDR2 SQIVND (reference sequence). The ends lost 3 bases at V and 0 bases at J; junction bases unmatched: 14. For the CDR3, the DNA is TGTGCCAGTAGTATCAGGAGCGGACTAGCGGGACCAATCGCGAACACCGGGGAGCTGTTTTTT. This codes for CASSIRSGLAGPIANTGELFF.

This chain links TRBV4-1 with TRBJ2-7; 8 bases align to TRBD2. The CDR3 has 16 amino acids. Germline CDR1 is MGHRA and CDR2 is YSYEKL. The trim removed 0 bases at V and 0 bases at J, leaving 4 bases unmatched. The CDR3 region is CASSQEVAGLSYEQYF. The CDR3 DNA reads TGCGCCAGCAGCCAAGAGGTAGCGGGGCTCTCCTACGAGCAGTACTTC.

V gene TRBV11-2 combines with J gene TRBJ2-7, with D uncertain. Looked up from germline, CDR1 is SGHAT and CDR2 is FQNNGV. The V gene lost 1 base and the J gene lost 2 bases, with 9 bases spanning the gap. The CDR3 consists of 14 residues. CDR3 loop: CASSLGAGTYEQYF. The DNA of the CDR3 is TGTGCCAGCAGCTTAGGAGCAGGAACCTACGAGCAGTACTTC.

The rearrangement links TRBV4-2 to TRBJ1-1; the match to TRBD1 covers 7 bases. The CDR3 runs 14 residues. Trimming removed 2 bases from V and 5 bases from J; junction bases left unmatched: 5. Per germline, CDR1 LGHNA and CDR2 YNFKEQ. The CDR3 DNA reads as TGTGCCAGCAGCCAAACAGGGGATAGTACTGAAGCTTTCTTT. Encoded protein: CASSQTGDSTEAFF.

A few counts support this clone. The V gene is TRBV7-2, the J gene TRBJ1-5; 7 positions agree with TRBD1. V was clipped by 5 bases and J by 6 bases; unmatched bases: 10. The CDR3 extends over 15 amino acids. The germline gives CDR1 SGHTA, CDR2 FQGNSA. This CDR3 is CASSPGTAMSQPQHF. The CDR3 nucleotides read TGTGCCAGCAGCCCGGGGACAGCCATGAGTCAGCCCCAGCATTTT. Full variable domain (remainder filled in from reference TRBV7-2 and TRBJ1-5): GAGVSQSPSNKVTEKGKDVELRCDPISGHTALYWYRQSLGQGLEFLIYFQGNSAPDKSGLPSDRFSAERTGGSVSTLTIQRTQQEDSAVYLCASSPGTAMSQPQHFGDGTRLSIL.

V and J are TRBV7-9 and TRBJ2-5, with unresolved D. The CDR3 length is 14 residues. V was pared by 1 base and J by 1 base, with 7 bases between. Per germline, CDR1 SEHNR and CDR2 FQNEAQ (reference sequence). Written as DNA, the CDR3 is TGTGCCAGCAGCTTAGTGAACAGCCAAGAGACCCAGTACTTC. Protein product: CASSLVNSQETQYF.

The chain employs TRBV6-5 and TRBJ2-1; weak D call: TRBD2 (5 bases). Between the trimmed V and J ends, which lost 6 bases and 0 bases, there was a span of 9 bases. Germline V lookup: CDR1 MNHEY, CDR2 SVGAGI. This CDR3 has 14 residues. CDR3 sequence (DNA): TGTGCCAGCAGGACTACTAGCTCCTACAATGAGCAGTTCTTC. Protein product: CASRTTSSYNEQFF.

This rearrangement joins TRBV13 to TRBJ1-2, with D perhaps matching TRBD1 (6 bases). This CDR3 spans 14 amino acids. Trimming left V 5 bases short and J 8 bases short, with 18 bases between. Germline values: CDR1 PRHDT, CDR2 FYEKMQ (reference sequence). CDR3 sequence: CASSRQDHSAGYTF. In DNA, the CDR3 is TGTGCCAGCAGCCGACAGGATCACTCGGCGGGCTACACCTTC.

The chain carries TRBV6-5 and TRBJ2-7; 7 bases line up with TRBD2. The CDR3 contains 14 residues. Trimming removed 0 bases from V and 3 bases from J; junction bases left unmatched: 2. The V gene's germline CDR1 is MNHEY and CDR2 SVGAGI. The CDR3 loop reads CASSYSGRDYEQYF. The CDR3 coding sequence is TGTGCCAGCAGTTACTCAGGGAGGGACTACGAGCAGTACTTC.

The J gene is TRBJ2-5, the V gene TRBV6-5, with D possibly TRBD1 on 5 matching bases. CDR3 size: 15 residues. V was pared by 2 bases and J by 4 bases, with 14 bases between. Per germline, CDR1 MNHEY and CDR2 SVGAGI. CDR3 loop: CASSYQGWISETQYF. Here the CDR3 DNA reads TGTGCCAGCAGTTACCAGGGATGGATTTCAGAGACCCAGTACTTC.

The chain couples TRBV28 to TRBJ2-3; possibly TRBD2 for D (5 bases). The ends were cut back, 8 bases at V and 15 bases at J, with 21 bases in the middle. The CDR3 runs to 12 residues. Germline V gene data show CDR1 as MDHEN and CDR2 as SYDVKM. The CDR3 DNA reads TGTGCCAGCTGTCCGCCCCGAGGGCCACAATATTTT. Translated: CASCPPRGPQYF.

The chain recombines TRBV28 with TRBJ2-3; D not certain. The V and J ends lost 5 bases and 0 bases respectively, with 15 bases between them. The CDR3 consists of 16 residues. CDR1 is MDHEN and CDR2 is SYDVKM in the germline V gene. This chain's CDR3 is CASSGPRASSTDTQYF. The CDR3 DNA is TGTGCCAGCAGTGGTCCCAGAGCGAGCAGCACAGATACGCAGTATTTT.